One and the same sample provided the 20 T cell receptor beta chains below, sequenced in a study of blood T cell repertoires in COVID-19. Sequencing was performed with immunoSEQ multiplex PCR; in TCRdb, only in-frame clones are kept and a portion is missing. The repertoire holds fewer than 250,000 clones, with 80% to 90% as singletons. The material sequenced was PBMCs or T cells enriched from blood (not recorded which). Receptors were obtained from a woman aged 25-40 years who had been exposed to COVID-19.

The V and J genes are TRBV7-9 and TRBJ1-1, with 7 bases identical to TRBD1. The ends lost 7 bases at V and 5 bases at J; junction bases unmatched: 16. The CDR3 extends over 16 amino acids. Germline V gene lookup returns CDR1 SEHNR and CDR2 FQNEAQ (reference sequence). CDR3 nucleotide sequence: TGTGCCAGCACCCTCCCGGTCGGACAGGTGTTGACTGAAGCTTTCTTT. Translated, it gives CASTLPVGQVLTEAFF.

The rearrangement uses TRBV28 and TRBJ2-7; 13 nucleotides agree with TRBD2. The CDR3 covers 15 residues. CDR1 is MDHEN, CDR2 SYDVKM, per germline. Germline trimming cut 3 bases from V and 4 bases from J; bases unmatched to any gene: 3. The CDR3 loop reads CASSFTSGRGYEQYF. In DNA, the CDR3 is TGTGCCAGCAGTTTCACTAGCGGGAGGGGGTACGAGCAGTACTTC.

This chain joins TRBV11-2 and TRBJ1-1, with D possibly matching TRBD1 (6 bases). Germline lookup yields CDR1 SGHAT and CDR2 FQNNGV. The CDR3 covers 12 residues. V was trimmed by 10 bases and J by 6 bases, leaving 15 bases between them. The CDR3 sequence: CAMGGLGAEAFF. In nucleotides, the CDR3 is TGTGCCATGGGGGGGCTAGGGGCTGAAGCTTTCTTT.

This sequence joins TRBV6-1 and TRBJ2-5; weak D call: TRBD2 (6 bases). V shed 4 bases and J shed 2 bases, with 17 bases lying between them. This CDR3 has 16 amino acids. Germline V gives CDR1 MNHNS, CDR2 SASEGT. The CDR3 here is CASSVGVAGRQETQYF. DNA for the CDR3: TGTGCCAGCAGTGTGGGGGTGGCGGGACGACAAGAGACCCAGTACTTC.

With respect to this clone: The same CDR3 also results from other DNA sequences found in this sample. Here the CDR3 reads CASSQFMGQGTSGSNSGELFF. DNA of the CDR3: TGTGCCAGCAGCCAATTTATGGGACAGGGAACTAGTGGGAGTAACTCCGGGGAGCTGTTTTTT. V gene TRBV14 combines with J gene TRBJ2-2; 9 bases align to TRBD1. Germline V lookup: CDR1 SGHDN, CDR2 FVKESK. This CDR3 has 21 amino acids. With V trimmed by 2 bases and J by 6 bases, 22 bases remained unmatched. Together with reference TRBV14 and TRBJ2-2, the CDR3 gives the full variable domain: EAGVTQFPSHSVIEKGQTVTLRCDPISGHDNLYWYRRVMGKEIKFLLHFVKESKQDESGMPNNRFLAERTGGTYSTLKVQPAELEDSGVYFCASSQFMGQGTSGSNSGELFFGEGSRLTVL.

V usage is TRBV4-1 and J usage is TRBJ2-7; possible D gene TRBD2, 5 bases. V lost 1 base and J 1 base, leaving 17 bases between the germline ends. Per germline, CDR1 MGHRA and CDR2 YSYEKL. This CDR3 region has 17 residues. CDR3 DNA sequence: TGCGCCAGCAGCCAAGGAGGTAGCCTAGCATCATCCTACGAGCAGTACTTC. This gives the protein CASSQGGSLASSYEQYF.

The chain joins TRBV3-1 (or the pseudogene TRBV3-2) to TRBJ1-2; 7 bases map to TRBD1. Germline V gene lookup returns CDR1 LGHDT and CDR2 YNNKEL (reference sequence). The CDR3 is 13 amino acids. Trimming at V came to 4 bases and at J to 4 bases, leaving 3 bases not matched to a gene. The CDR3 DNA is TGTGCCAGCAGCCCGGGACAGCTCTATGGCTACACCTTC. It codes for CASSPGQLYGYTF.

V gene TRBV9 combines with J gene TRBJ2-3; the D gene is possibly TRBD2 (6 bases). V dropped 4 bases and J dropped 5 bases, with 17 bases sitting between them. Germline V lookup: CDR1 SGDLS, CDR2 YYNGEE. CDR3 size: 15 residues. CDR3 region: CASSSGARRGDTQYF. The DNA for the CDR3 is TGTGCCAGCAGCTCCGGGGCTCGGAGGGGAGATACGCAGTATTTT.

The chain employs TRBV30 and TRBJ2-3; D is perhaps TRBD2 (5 bases). This CDR3 has 15 residues. Between the trimmed V and J ends, which lost 0 bases and 0 bases, there was a span of 10 bases. The germline V gene encodes CDR1 GTSNPN and CDR2 SVGIG (reference sequence). DNA of the CDR3: TGTGCCTGGAGTGTAGGACTTCCGAGCACAGATACGCAGTATTTT. Its protein is CAWSVGLPSTDTQYF.

The chain joins TRBV5-1 to TRBJ1-2, with 8 bases that match TRBD1. The junction had 3 bases not matched to a gene; V was cut back by 4 bases and J by 7 bases. The CDR3 is 12 residues long. From germline, CDR1 is SGHRS and CDR2 YFSETQ. The CDR3 loop reads CASSDRGAGYTF. DNA of the CDR3: TGCGCCAGCAGCGACAGGGGAGCTGGCTACACCTTC.

This clone was recorded only once. This chain connects TRBV5-4 to TRBJ2-5; the match to TRBD2 covers 7 bases. With 4 bases clipped from V and 3 bases from J, the junction kept 6 bases outside the gene matches. Per the germline V gene, CDR1 is SGHNT and CDR2 is YYREEE (reference sequence). The CDR3 runs 14 residues. CDR3 loop: CASSPGGGEETQYF. In DNA, the CDR3 is TGTGCCAGCAGCCCCGGTGGGGGGGAAGAGACCCAGTACTTC. Using reference TRBV5-4 and TRBJ2-5 for the parts outside the CDR3, the full variable domain is ETGVTQSPTHLIKTRGQQVTLRCSSQSGHNTVSWYQQALGQGPQFIFQYYREEENGRGNFPPRFSGLQFPNYSSELNVNALELDDSALYLCASSPGGGEETQYFGPGTRLLVL.

J is TRBJ1-3 and V is TRBV4-1, with D maybe TRBD1 (5 bases). V was cut by 1 base and J by 3 bases, with 16 bases left in between. CDR1 and CDR2 from the germline V gene are MGHRA and YSYEKL. The CDR3 is made up of 17 amino acids. CDR3 sequence reads: CASSQVRGYEGGNTIYF. The CDR3 DNA reads as TGCGCCAGCAGCCAAGTGCGGGGCTATGAAGGTGGAAACACCATATATTTT.

The V and J genes are TRBV6-5 and TRBJ2-7, with 8 bases that match TRBD2. Looked up from germline, CDR1 is MNHEY and CDR2 is SVGAGI. This CDR3 contains 15 residues. V was pared by 2 bases and J by 5 bases, with 8 bases of the junction left unmatched. CDR3 in amino acids: CASSYGVAGIDEQYF. CDR3 nucleotide sequence: TGTGCCAGCAGTTACGGGGTAGCGGGAATCGACGAGCAGTACTTC.

The chain combines TRBV18 with TRBJ2-7; 9 bases agree with TRBD2. Germline CDR1 KGHSH, CDR2 LQKENI. This CDR3 has 15 residues. V lost 2 bases to trimming and J lost 3 bases; unmatched junction nucleotides: 5. The CDR3 is CASSPRLAVIYEQYF. Written as DNA, the CDR3 is TGTGCCAGCTCACCAAGACTAGCGGTTATCTACGAGCAGTACTTC.

CDR3 sequence (DNA): TGTGCCATCAATCGGGATCCCTCCCTCGAGCAGTACTTC. This gives the protein CAINRDPSLEQYF. The chain recombines TRBV10-3 with TRBJ2-7; perhaps TRBD2 as D (5 bases). The V gene lost 7 bases and the J gene lost 6 bases, with 16 bases spanning the gap. Germline V gives CDR1 ENHRY, CDR2 SYGVKD. There are 13 residues in the CDR3.

This chain links TRBV11-2 with TRBJ2-7; 8 bases fit TRBD1. Unmatched junction bases numbered 6, after V lost 5 bases and J lost 6 bases. Germline CDR1 reads SGHAT; CDR2 reads FQNNGV. CDR3 length: 13 amino acids. The CDR3 DNA follows: TGTGCCAGCAGCCCATGGACAGGGACCGAGCAGTACTTC. This codes for CASSPWTGTEQYF.

The chain combines TRBV6-5 with TRBJ2-2; 9 bases agree with TRBD2. This CDR3 contains 16 residues. CDR1 and CDR2 from the germline V gene are MNHEY and SVGAGI. Germline trimming cut 2 bases from V and 7 bases from J; bases unmatched to any gene: 8. The CDR3 region is CASSYIAGASGGELFF. In DNA, the CDR3 is TGTGCCAGCAGTTACATAGCGGGAGCGTCTGGCGGGGAGCTGTTTTTT.

This chain joins TRBV5-4 and TRBJ2-7; 10 positions agree with TRBD2. V was pared by 0 bases and J by 2 bases, with 2 bases of the junction left unmatched. This CDR3 is built from 15 residues. Germline values: CDR1 SGHNT, CDR2 YYREEE (reference sequence). This CDR3 reads CASSLGTSGPYEQYF. The CDR3 coding sequence is TGTGCCAGCAGCTTGGGGACTAGCGGCCCCTACGAGCAGTACTTC.

The chain combines TRBV7-9 with TRBJ1-1; TRBD1 matches 9 bases. CDR1 is SEHNR, CDR2 FQNEAQ, per germline (reference sequence). CDR3 size: 16 residues. V trimming: 5 bases; J trimming: 5 bases; junction bases outside the gene matches: 12. CDR3 nucleotide sequence: TGTGCCAGCAGCACACCTCGACAGGGGGGAAGGACTGAAGCTTTCTTT. Protein: CASSTPRQGGRTEAFF.

This clone was detected only a few times. The chain joins TRBV30 to TRBJ2-3, with no clear D. Germline CDR1 reads GTSNPN; CDR2 reads SVGIG (reference sequence). V gave up 0 bases and J gave up 6 bases, with 7 bases separating them. This CDR3 has 12 amino acids. The CDR3 region is CAWSVSRDTQYF. The CDR3 coding sequence is TGTGCCTGGAGTGTAAGCAGGGATACGCAGTATTTT.